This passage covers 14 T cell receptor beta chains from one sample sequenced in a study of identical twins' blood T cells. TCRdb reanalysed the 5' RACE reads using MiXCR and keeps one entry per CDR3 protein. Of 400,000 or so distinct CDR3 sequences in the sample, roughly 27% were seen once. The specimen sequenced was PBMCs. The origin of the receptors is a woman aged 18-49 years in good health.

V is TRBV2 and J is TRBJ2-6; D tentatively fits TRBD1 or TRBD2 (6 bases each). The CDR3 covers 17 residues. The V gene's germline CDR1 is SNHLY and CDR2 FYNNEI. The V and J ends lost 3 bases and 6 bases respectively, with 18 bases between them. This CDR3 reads CASSDRRRGTLANVLTF. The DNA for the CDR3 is TGTGCCAGCAGTGATCGGCGGAGGGGGACTTTGGCCAACGTCCTGACTTTC.

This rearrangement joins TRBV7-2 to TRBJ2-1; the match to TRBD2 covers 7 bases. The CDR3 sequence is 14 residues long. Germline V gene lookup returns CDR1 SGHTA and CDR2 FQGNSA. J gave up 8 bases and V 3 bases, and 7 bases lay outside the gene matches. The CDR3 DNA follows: TGTGCCAGCAGCTTGAACGGGAGGAGGGATGAGCAGTTCTTC. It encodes CASSLNGRRDEQFF.

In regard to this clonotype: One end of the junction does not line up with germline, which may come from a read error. This chain's CDR3 is CASSTGTAQETRYF. The CDR3 region has the DNA TGTGCCAGCAGTACCGGGACAGCTCAAGAGACCCGGTACTTC. The chain has TRBV6-1 and TRBJ2-5, with 7 positions matching TRBD1. Germline CDR1 reads MNHNS; CDR2 reads SASEGT. This CDR3 spans 14 amino acids.

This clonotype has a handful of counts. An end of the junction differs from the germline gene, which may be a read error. CDR3 DNA: TGCAGCGCTAGAAAACAAGGACTAGCGGGGGGGAAGGATACGCAGTATTTT. Its translation is CSARKQGLAGGKDTQYF. The V call is TRBV20-1, the J call TRBJ2-3; TRBD2 matches at 15 bases. The CDR3 contains 17 residues. Germline loops: CDR1 DFQATT, CDR2 SNEGSKA (reference sequence).

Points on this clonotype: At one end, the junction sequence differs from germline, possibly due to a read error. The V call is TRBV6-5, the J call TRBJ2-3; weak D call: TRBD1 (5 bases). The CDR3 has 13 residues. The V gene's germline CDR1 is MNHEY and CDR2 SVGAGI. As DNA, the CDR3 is TGTGCCGGCAGGGTCGGCGGAGCAGATACGCAGTATTTT. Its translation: CAGRVGGADTQYF.

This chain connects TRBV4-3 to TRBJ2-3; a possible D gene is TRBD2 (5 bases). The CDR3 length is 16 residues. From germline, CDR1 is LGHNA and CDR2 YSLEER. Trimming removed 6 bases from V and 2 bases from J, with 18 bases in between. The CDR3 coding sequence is TGCGCCAGCAGTCGGGAAAGCGTCGGTCTCACAGATACGCAGTATTTT. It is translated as CASSRESVGLTDTQYF.

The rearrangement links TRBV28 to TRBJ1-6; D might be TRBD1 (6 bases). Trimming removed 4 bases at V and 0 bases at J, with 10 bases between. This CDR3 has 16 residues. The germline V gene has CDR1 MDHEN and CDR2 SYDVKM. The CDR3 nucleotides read TGTGCCAGCAGTTCATCGACAGGCTCCTATAATTCACCCCTCCACTTT. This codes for CASSSSTGSYNSPLHF.

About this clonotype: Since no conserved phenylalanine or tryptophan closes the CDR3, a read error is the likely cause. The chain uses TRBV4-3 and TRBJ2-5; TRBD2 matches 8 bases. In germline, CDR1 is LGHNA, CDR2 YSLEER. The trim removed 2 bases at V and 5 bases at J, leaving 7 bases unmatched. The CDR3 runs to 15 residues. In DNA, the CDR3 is TGCGCCAGCAGCCAACAGAGCGGGAGTCAGGAGACCCAGTACCTC. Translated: CASSQQSGSQETQYL.

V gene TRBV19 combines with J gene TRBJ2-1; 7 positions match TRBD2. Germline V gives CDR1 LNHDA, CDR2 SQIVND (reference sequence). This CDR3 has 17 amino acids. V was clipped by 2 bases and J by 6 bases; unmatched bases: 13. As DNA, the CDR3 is TGTGCCAGTAGTATAAAGGTCGGGGAGGGGAGAGTCAATGAGCAGTTCTTC. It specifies CASSIKVGEGRVNEQFF.

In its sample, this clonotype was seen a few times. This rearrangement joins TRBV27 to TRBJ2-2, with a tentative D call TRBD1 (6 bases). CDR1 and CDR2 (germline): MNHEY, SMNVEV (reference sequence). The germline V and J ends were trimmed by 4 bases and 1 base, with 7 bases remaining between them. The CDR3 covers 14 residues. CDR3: CASSYRENTGELFF. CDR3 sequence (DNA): TGTGCCAGCAGTTACAGGGAGAACACCGGGGAGCTGTTTTTT.

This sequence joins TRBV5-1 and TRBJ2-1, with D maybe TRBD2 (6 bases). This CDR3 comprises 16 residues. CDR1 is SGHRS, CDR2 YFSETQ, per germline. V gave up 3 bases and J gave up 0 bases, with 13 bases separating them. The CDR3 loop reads CASSWQLGGSYNEQFF. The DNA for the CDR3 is TGCGCCAGCAGCTGGCAGTTGGGGGGCTCCTACAATGAGCAGTTCTTC.

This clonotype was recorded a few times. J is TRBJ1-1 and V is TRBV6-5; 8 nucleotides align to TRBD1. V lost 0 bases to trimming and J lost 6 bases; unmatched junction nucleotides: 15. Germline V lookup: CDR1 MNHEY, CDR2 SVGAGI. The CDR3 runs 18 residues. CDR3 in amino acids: CASSYSNGPGRTGSEAFF. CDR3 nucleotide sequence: TGTGCCAGCAGTTACTCGAATGGGCCAGGCAGGACAGGGTCTGAAGCTTTCTTT.

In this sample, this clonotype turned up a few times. CDR3 nucleotides: TGTGCCAGCTCACCAAGGCTAGCGGGAGGTAATGAGCAGTTCTTC. It translates to CASSPRLAGGNEQFF. V usage is TRBV18 and J usage is TRBJ2-1; 11 bases are shared with TRBD2. The V and J ends lost 2 bases and 7 bases, in that order; junction bases with no gene match: 4. Germline CDR1 reads KGHSH; CDR2 reads LQKENI. The CDR3 loop spans 15 amino acids.

The CDR3 protein is CASSATVSFLEQYF. The DNA for the CDR3 is TGTGCCAGCAGCGCCACAGTATCCTTCCTCGAGCAGTACTTC. The chain joins TRBV9 to TRBJ2-7, with D unclear. The length of the CDR3 is 14 residues. Germline V gene sequence: CDR1 SGDLS, CDR2 YYNGEE. The germline V and J ends were trimmed by 3 bases and 6 bases, with 16 bases remaining between them.